This T cell receptor (beta chain) was recovered during a study of control samples from healthy donors and cancer patients. TCRdb keeps only in-frame clones here, not all; method: immunoSEQ multiplex PCR. The data show 130,000 or so clones, about 90% seen once. This clone was seen more than once but under ten times. Trimming at V came to 6 bases and at J to 0 bases, leaving 8 bases not matched to a gene. CDR3 length: 16 amino acids. Germline V CDR1 and CDR2: LNHDA, SQIVND (reference sequence). Sample: blood. This rearrangement joins TRBV19 to TRBJ1-3; 7 bases map to TRBD1. The clonotype originates from a man aged 18 to 30 in good health. The CDR3: CASRGDSRSSGNTIYF. CDR3 coding DNA: TGTGCCAGTAGAGGGGACAGCCGTTCCTCTGGAAACACCATATATTTT.